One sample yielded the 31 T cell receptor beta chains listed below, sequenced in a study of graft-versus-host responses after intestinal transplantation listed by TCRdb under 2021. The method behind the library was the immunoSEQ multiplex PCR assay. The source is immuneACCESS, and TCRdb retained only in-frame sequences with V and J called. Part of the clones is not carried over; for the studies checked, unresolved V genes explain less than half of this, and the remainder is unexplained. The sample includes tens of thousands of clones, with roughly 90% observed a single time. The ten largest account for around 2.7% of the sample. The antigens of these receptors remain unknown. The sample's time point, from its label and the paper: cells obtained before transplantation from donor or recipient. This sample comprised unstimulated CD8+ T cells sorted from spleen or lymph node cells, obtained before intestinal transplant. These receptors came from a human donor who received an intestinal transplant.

The CDR3 coding sequence is TGTGCCAGCAGCCCCTGGACAGGGTGGGAGAACACTGAAGCTTTCTTT. Its translation is CASSPWTGWENTEAFF. This chain links TRBV28 with TRBJ1-1, with 8 bases matching TRBD1. Germline V gives CDR1 MDHEN, CDR2 SYDVKM. Trimming at V came to 6 bases and at J to 1 base, leaving 10 bases not matched to a gene. The CDR3 totals 16 residues.

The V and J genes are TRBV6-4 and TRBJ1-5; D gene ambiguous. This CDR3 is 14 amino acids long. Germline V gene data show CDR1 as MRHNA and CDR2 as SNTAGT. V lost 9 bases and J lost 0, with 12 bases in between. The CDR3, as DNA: TGTGCCAGTCTATTCTTTGGTAGCAATCAGCCCCAGCATTTT. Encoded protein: CASLFFGSNQPQHF.

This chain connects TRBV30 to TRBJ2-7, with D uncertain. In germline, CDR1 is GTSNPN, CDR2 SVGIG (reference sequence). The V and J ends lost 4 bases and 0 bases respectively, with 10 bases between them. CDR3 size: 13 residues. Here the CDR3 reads CAWKAGSSYEQYF. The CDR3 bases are TGTGCCTGGAAAGCAGGCTCCTCCTACGAGCAGTACTTC.

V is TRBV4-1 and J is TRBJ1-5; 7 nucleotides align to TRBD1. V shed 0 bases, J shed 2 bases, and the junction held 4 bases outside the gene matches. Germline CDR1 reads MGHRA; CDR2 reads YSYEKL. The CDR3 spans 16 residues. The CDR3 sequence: CASSQDLGGGNQPQHF. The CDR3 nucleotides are TGCGCCAGCAGCCAAGATCTAGGGGGCGGCAATCAGCCCCAGCATTTT.

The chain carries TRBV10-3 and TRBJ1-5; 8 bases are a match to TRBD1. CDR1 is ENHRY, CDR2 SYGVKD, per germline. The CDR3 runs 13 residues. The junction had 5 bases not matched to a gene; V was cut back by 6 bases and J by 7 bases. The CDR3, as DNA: TGTGCCATCAGCCGGACAGGGAAACAGCCCCAGCATTTT. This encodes CAISRTGKQPQHF.

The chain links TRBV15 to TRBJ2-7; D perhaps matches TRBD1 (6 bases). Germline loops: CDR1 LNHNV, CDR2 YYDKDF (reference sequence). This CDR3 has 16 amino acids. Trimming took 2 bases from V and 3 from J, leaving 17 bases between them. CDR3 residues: CATSRQGIGGNYEQYF. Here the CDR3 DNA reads TGTGCCACCAGCAGACAGGGGATTGGTGGAAACTACGAGCAGTACTTC. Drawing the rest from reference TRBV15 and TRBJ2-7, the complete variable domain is DAMVIQNPRYQVTQFGKPVTLSCSQTLNHNVMYWYQQKSSQAPKLLFHYYDKDFNNEADTPDNFQSRRPNTSFCFLDIRSPGLGDTAMYLCATSRQGIGGNYEQYFGPGTRLTVT.

The CDR3 DNA reads TGTGCCAGTAGTATAGATACGACCCCGGGTGATGGCTACACCTTC. Translated: CASSIDTTPGDGYTF. The chain links TRBV19 to TRBJ1-2; D remains ambiguous. Per the germline V gene, CDR1 is LNHDA and CDR2 is SQIVND (reference sequence). Trimming removed 0 bases at V and 6 bases at J, with 14 bases between. The length of the CDR3 is 15 residues.

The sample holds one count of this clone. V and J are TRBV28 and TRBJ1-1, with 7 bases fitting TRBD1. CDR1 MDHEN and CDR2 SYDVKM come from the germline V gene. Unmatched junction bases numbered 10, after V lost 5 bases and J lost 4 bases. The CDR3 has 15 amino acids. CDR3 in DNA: TGTGCCAGCAGTCTTCGACAGGGTTGGAGCACTGAAGCTTTCTTT. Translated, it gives CASSLRQGWSTEAFF.

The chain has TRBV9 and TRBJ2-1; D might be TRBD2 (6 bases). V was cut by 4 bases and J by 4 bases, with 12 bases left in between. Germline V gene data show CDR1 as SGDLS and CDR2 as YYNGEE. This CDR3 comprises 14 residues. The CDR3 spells CASSFGLQYNEQFF. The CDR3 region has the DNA TGTGCCAGCAGCTTCGGACTACAATACAATGAGCAGTTCTTC.

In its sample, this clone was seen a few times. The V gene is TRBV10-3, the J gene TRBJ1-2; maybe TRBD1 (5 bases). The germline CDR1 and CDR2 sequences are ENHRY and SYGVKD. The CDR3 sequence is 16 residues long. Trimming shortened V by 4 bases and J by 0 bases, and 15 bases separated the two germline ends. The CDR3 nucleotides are TGTGCCATCAGTGTAAGGGGATTGGGCTCTAACTATGGCTACACCTTC. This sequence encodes CAISVRGLGSNYGYTF.

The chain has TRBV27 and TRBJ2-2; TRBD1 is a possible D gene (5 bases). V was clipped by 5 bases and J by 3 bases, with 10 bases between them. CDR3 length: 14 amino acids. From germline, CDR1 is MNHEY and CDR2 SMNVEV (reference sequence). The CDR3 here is CASSAAGYTGELFF. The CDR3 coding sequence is TGTGCCAGCAGTGCTGCAGGGTACACCGGGGAGCTGTTTTTT.

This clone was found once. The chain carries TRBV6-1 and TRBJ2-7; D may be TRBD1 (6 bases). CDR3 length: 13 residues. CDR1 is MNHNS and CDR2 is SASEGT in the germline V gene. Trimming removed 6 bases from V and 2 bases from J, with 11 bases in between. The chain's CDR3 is CASSLWGPYEQYF. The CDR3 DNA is TGTGCCAGCAGCCTCTGGGGGCCCTACGAGCAGTACTTC.

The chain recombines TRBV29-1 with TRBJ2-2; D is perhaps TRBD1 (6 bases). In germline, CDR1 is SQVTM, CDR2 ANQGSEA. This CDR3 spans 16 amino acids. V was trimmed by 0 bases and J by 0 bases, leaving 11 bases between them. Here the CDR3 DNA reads TGCAGCGTTGAAGATCCTCGGGACACGAACACCGGGGAGCTGTTTTTT. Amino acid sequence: CSVEDPRDTNTGELFF.

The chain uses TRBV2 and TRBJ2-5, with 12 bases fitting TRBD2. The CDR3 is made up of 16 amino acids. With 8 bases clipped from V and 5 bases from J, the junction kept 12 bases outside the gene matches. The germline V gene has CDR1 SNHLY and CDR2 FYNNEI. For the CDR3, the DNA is TGTGCCAGCCCCCGAGGGACTAGCGGGTCTTATGAGACCCAGTACTTC. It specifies CASPRGTSGSYETQYF.

The CDR3 region has the DNA TGTGCCAGCAGCCCTATACAAGTCGGGACAGGGCTCGACGAGCAGTACTTC. Residues: CASSPIQVGTGLDEQYF. J is TRBJ2-7 and V is TRBV28; 9 bases map to TRBD1. The CDR3 loop spans 17 amino acids. Germline-derived CDR1 and CDR2 are MDHEN and SYDVKM. J lost 5 bases, V lost 6 bases, and 17 bases had no gene match.

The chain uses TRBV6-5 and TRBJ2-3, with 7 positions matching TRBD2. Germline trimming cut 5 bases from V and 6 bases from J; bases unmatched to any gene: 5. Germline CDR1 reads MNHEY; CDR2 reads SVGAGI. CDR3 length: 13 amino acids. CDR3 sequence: CASSPLGGDTQYF. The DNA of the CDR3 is TGTGCCAGCAGTCCTCTGGGAGGGGATACGCAGTATTTT.

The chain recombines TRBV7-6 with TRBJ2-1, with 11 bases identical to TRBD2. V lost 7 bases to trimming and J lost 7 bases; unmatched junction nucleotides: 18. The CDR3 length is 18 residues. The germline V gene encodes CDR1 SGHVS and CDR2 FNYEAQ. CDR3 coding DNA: TGTGCCAGCACCACAGGGGTACCTAGCGGGGGGATAGGGAATGAGCAGTTCTTC. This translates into CASTTGVPSGGIGNEQFF.

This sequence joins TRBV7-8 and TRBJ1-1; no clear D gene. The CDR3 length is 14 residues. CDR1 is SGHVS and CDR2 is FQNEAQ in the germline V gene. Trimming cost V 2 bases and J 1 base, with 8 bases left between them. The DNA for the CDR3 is TGTGCCAGCAGCTTAAGGCCAGGGAACACTGAAGCTTTCTTT. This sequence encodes CASSLRPGNTEAFF.

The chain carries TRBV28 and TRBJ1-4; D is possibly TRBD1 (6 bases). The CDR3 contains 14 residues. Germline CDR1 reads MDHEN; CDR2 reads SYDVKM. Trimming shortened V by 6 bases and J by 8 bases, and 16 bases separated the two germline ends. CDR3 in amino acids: CASRPTGLGEKLFF. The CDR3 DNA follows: TGTGCCAGCAGACCTACAGGGTTGGGGGAAAAACTGTTTTTT.

The chain's CDR3 is CASSSRLAGRYEQYF. Written as DNA, the CDR3 is TGTGCCAGCAGCTCCCGACTAGCGGGCCGCTACGAGCAGTACTTC. V is TRBV7-9 and J is TRBJ2-5; TRBD2 matches 10 bases. The closer fit of TRBJ2-7 to the DNA end suggests the J call may be wrong. This CDR3 spans 15 amino acids. The germline V gene encodes CDR1 SEHNR and CDR2 FQNEAQ (reference sequence).

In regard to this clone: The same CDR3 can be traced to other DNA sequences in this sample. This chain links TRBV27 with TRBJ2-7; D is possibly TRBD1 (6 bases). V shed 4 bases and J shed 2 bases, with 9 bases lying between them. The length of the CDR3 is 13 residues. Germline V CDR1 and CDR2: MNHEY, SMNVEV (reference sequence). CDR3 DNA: TGTGCCAGCAGTTCCGGACAGACCTACGAGCAGTACTTC. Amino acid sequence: CASSSGQTYEQYF.

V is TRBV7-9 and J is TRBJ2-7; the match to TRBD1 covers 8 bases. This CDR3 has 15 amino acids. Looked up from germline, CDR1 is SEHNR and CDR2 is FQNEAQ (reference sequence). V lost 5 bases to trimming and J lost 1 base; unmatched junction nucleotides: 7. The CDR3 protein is CASSPRGRSSYEQYF. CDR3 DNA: TGTGCCAGCAGCCCCAGGGGGCGTTCGTCCTACGAGCAGTACTTC.

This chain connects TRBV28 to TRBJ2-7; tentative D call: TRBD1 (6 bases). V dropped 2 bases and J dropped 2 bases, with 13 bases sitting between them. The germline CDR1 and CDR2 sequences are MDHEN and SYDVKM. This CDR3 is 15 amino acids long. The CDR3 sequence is CASSLMAGATYEQYF. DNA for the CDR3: TGTGCCAGCAGTTTAATGGCAGGGGCCACCTACGAGCAGTACTTC.

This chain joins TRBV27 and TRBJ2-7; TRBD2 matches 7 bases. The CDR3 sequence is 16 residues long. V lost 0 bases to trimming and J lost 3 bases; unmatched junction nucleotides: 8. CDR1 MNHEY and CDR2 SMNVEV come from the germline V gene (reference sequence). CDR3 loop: CASSLSGSGTNYEQYF. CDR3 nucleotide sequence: TGTGCCAGCAGTTTATCAGGGTCCGGGACTAACTACGAGCAGTACTTC.

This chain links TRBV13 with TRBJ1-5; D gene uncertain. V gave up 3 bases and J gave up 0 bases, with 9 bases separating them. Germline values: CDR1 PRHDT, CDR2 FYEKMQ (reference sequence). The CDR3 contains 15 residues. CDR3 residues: CASSFGRGSNQPQHF. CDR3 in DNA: TGTGCCAGCAGCTTTGGTAGAGGTAGCAATCAGCCCCAGCATTTT.

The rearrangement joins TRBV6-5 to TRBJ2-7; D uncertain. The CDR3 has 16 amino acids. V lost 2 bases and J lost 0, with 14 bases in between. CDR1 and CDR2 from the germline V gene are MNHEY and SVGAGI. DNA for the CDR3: TGTGCCAGCAGTTACATACGGTGGTCAGGCTCCTACGAGCAGTACTTC. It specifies CASSYIRWSGSYEQYF.

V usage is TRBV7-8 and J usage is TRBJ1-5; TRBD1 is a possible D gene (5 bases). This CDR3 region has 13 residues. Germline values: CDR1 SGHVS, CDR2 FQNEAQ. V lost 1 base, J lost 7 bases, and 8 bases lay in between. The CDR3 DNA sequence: TGTGCCAGCAGCTTAGTTAGGGGACAGCCCCAGCATTTT. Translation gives CASSLVRGQPQHF.

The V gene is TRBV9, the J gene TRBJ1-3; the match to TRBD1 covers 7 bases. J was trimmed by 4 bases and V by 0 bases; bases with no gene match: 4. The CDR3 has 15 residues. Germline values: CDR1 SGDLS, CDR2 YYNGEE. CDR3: CASSVAPGGGNTIYF. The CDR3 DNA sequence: TGTGCCAGCAGCGTAGCCCCAGGGGGAGGAAACACCATATATTTT. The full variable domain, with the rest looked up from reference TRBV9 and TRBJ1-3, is DSGVTQTPKHLITATGQRVTLRCSPRSGDLSVYWYQQSLDQGLQFLIQYYNGEERAKGNILERFSAQQFPDLHSELNLSSLELGDSALYFCASSVAPGGGNTIYFGEGSWLTVV.

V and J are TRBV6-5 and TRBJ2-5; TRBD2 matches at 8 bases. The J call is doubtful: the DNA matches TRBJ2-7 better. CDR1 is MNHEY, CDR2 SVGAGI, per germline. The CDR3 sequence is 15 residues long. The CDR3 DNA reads TGTGCCAGCAGTTACCCGGGACTAGGGGGCTACGAGCAGTACTTC. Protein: CASSYPGLGGYEQYF.

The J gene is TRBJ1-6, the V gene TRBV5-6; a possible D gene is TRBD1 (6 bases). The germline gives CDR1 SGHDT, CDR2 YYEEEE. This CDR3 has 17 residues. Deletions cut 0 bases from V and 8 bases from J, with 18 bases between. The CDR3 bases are TGTGCCAGCAGCTTGGGCGGGGGGCTGGGGGTTGATTCACCCCTCCACTTT. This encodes CASSLGGGLGVDSPLHF.

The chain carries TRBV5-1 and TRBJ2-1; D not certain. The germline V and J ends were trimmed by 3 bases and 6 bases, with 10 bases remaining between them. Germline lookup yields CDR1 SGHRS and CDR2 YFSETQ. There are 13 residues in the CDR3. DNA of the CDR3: TGCGCCAGCAGCTCGGAGCCTATCAATGAGCAGTTCTTC. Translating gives CASSSEPINEQFF.